This T cell receptor beta chain was captured by sequencing in a study of T-cell memory formation after mild COVID-19. Study context: TCR clusters largely stayed donor specific.

TCRdb redid the calling of the 5' RACE reads with MiXCR, one entry per CDR3 protein. The sample carries 270,000 or so distinct CDR3 sequences, approximately 19% recorded once. The CDR3 is 16 amino acids. The V gene's germline CDR1 is SGHDT and CDR2 YYEEEE. V lost 3 bases, J lost 1 base, and 6 bases stayed unmatched. The sequenced material came from PBMCs or a T cell subset sorted from them (not recorded which). The sequence came from a man between 18 and 29 years old who had mild COVID-19 (a few samples of this study predate the infection). Cell type and time point are not known. J is TRBJ1-1 and V is TRBV5-6, with 10 bases fitting TRBD1. In DNA, the CDR3 is TGTGCCAGCAGCTCGACAGGGGGCATCCCGAACACTGAAGCTTTCTTT. Amino acids: CASSSTGGIPNTEAFF.